This TCR beta chain was identified during a study of cytomegalovirus exposure and HLA in healthy donors. This CDR3 comprises 12 residues. The germline gives CDR1 SQVTM, CDR2 ANQGSEA. V was trimmed by 6 bases and J by 5 bases, leaving 10 bases between them. Amplification used 60 Vbeta primers and 13 Jbeta primers. Data came from immunoSEQ multiplex PCR; TCRdb stores just in-frame clones and leaves some out. Among fewer than 250,000 clones, over 70% were seen once, and the ten largest hold under 0.85%. The chain employs TRBV29-1 and TRBJ2-2; D is perhaps TRBD1 (5 bases). The TCR was taken from a boy aged 2 to 10 in good health and CMV-seronegative. The sample taken for sequencing was PBMCs. CDR3 coding DNA: TGCAGCGTCCCCGCAGGGACCGGGGAGCTGTTTTTT. The encoded protein is CSVPAGTGELFF.